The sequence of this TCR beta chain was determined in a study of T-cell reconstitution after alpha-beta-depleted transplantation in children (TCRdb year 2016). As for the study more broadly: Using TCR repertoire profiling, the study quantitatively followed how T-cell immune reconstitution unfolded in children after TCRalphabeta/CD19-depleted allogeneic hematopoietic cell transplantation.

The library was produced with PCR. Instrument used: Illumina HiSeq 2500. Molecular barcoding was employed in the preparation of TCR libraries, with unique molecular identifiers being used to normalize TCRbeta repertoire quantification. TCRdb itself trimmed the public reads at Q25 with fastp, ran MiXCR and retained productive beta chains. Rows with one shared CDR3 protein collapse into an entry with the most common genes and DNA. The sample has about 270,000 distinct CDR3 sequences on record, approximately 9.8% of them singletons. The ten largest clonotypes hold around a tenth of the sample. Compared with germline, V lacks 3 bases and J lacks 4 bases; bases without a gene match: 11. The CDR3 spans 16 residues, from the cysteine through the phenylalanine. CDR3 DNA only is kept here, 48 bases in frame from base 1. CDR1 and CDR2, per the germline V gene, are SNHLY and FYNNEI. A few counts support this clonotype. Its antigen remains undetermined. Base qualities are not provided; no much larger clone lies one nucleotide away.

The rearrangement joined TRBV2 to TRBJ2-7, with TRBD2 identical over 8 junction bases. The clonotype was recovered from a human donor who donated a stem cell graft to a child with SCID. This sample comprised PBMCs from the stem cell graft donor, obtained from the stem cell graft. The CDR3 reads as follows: CASSDTATSATYEQYF. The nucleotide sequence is TGTGCCAGCAGTGATACTGCGACTAGCGCTACTTACGAGCAGTACTTC.